This note documents a single TCR beta chain sequence. The antigen remains unidentified. The sample comes from a study of graft-versus-host responses after intestinal transplantation. Study background: Recipients got multivisceral, liver-intestinal, or isolated intestinal transplants. Every recipient underwent anti-thymocyte globulin induction, then tacrolimus and steroids for two to four years.

General observations from the study: Detected in recipient marrow were GvH clones, some of which were first observed in ileum or blood.

CDR1 and CDR2 from the germline V gene are MNHEY and SMNVEV (reference sequence). The J segment lost 6 bases and the V segment lost 5 bases, leaving 13 bases of the junction unmatched. This CDR3 region has 16 residues. TCRdb's copy holds only in-frame clones and misses some; the assay was immunoSEQ multiplex PCR. The sample shows roughly 100,000 clones, approximately 93% of them seen only once. The specimen comprised unstimulated CD8+ T cells sorted from spleen or lymph node cells, sampled before intestinal transplant. The receptor was derived from a human donor who received an intestinal transplant. V usage is TRBV27 and J usage is TRBJ1-1, with 9 bases matching TRBD1. The CDR3 DNA reads TGTGCCAGCAGTCTCCTCCGGGGACAGGGTGGCGCTGAAGCTTTCTTT. It is translated as CASSLLRGQGGAEAFF.